This TCR beta chain was captured in a study of cytomegalovirus exposure and HLA in healthy donors. From germline, CDR1 is SGHAT and CDR2 FQNNGV. After removal of 7 bases from V and 4 bases from J, the junction contained 16 bases not matched to a gene. The CDR3 is made up of 17 amino acids. Use of 60 Vbeta and 13 Jbeta primers characterized the PCR. Assay used: immunoSEQ multiplex PCR; TCRdb lists only in-frame clones, some missing. The sample holds about 97,000 clones; about 81% are singletons and the top ten take about 5%. The sequence was obtained from a middle-aged man in good health and CMV-seropositive. Sample: PBMCs. This chain joins TRBV11-2 and TRBJ2-3; TRBD1 agrees at 8 bases. The CDR3 DNA sequence: TGTGCCAGCACCGGGACAGGAATGAACATGATAGCAGATACGCAGTATTTT. Encoded protein: CASTGTGMNMIADTQYF.